These 7 T cell receptor beta chains were sequenced from one sample in a study of CD8 T cells in ankylosing spondylitis. Whole-study results and caveats: The study identified a TCR beta motif of several highly homologous variants that appeared characteristic of ankylosing spondylitis blood.

TCRdb re-analysed the 5' RACE reads in MiXCR, keeping a single row per CDR3 protein. The sample yields 400,000 to 450,000 distinct CDR3 sequences, roughly 15% seen once. These TCRs are of unknown antigen specificity. The sample consisted of blood, either unsorted or a sorted T cell fraction (not recorded which). The source of these receptors is a male donor with ankylosing spondylitis.

This clonotype came up a few times. The chain carries TRBV20-1 and TRBJ1-1; D uncertain. CDR1 and CDR2 from the germline V gene are DFQATT and SNEGSKA (reference sequence). The V end was cut by 6 bases, the J end by 1 base, with 12 bases between. This CDR3 has 13 residues. The CDR3 DNA is TGCAGTGCCGCGGCCCCCAAGAACACTGAAGCTTTCTTT. Its protein is CSAAAPKNTEAFF.

The chain has TRBV4-1 and TRBJ2-3; TRBD2 matches 8 bases. V lost 0 bases, J lost 6 bases, and 11 bases stayed unmatched. Germline V lookup: CDR1 MGHRA, CDR2 YSYEKL. The CDR3 contains 17 residues. CDR3 nucleotide sequence: TGCGCCAGCAGCCAAGATTCGGGGGGGGCCTCAGGGGATACGCAGTATTTT. This sequence encodes CASSQDSGGASGDTQYF.

This clonotype came up a few times. The chain recombines TRBV27 with TRBJ2-7; TRBD2 is a possible D gene (6 bases). The CDR3 extends over 13 amino acids. Trimming took off 5 bases at V and 3 bases at J, with 11 bases between the two ends. Germline CDR1 and CDR2: MNHEY and SMNVEV (reference sequence). The CDR3 nucleotides are TGTGCCAGCAGTCCCCGGACTAACTACGAGCAGTACTTC. Translation gives CASSPRTNYEQYF.

This clonotype was seen at least ten times. V is TRBV20-1 and J is TRBJ2-7; tentative D call: TRBD1 (5 bases). CDR3 length equals 13 residues. Germline values: CDR1 DFQATT, CDR2 SNEGSKA (reference sequence). Deletions cut 4 bases from V and 0 bases from J, with 10 bases between. The CDR3 DNA follows: TGCAGTGCTACAGGGTTAAGCTCCTACGAGCAGTACTTC. Translating it yields CSATGLSSYEQYF.

In this sample, this clonotype turned up a few times. The genes are TRBV4-3 and TRBJ2-1, with a weak D call TRBD2 (5 bases). The CDR3 runs to 17 residues. V lost 0 bases and J lost 6, with 18 bases in between. Germline V gene data show CDR1 as LGHNA and CDR2 as YSLEER. CDR3 residues: CASSQEVKASFFNEQFF. The CDR3 DNA reads TGCGCCAGCAGCCAAGAAGTTAAGGCTAGCTTCTTCAATGAGCAGTTCTTC.

This clonotype was observed at least ten times. The chain uses TRBV5-1 and TRBJ1-1, with TRBD1 identical over 8 bases. The V segment lost 4 bases and the J segment 1 base; nucleotides outside the gene matches: 15. Germline V gene sequence: CDR1 SGHRS, CDR2 YFSETQ. The CDR3 contains 18 residues. The CDR3 protein is CASSQLFATGGRNTEAFF. CDR3 in DNA: TGCGCCAGCAGCCAGCTCTTTGCTACAGGGGGTAGGAACACTGAAGCTTTCTTT. The whole variable domain, filled in from reference TRBV5-1 and TRBJ1-1, reads KAGVTQTPRYLIKTRGQQVTLSCSPISGHRSVSWYQQTPGQGLQFLFEYFSETQRNKGNFPGRFSGRQFSNSRSEMNVSTLELGDSALYLCASSQLFATGGRNTEAFFGQGTRLTVV.

The genes are TRBV9 and TRBJ1-4, with 8 bases lining up with TRBD1. Germline V gene sequence: CDR1 SGDLS, CDR2 YYNGEE. The ends lost 1 base at V and 5 bases at J; junction bases unmatched: 4. The CDR3 contains 15 residues. The CDR3 nucleotides are TGTGCCAGCAGCGTAAGGGACAGGCAAAATGAAAAACTGTTTTTT. It codes for CASSVRDRQNEKLFF.